This entry lists 30 T cell receptor beta chains sequenced from one sample in a study of control samples from healthy donors and cancer patients. The method was immunoSEQ multiplex PCR; TCRdb's version includes in-frame clones alone and lacks a portion of them. The profile shows roughly 400,000 clones, about 93% of them singletons. The specimen sequenced was PBMCs. The source of these receptors is a man aged 35 to 55 with head and neck cancer.

The chain has TRBV11-2 and TRBJ2-7, with 8 bases matching TRBD1. This CDR3 region has 16 residues. The V segment lost 5 bases and the J segment 1 base; nucleotides outside the gene matches: 10. Germline V gene lookup returns CDR1 SGHAT and CDR2 FQNNGV. The CDR3 loop is CASSPRQGMASYEQYF. For the CDR3, the DNA is TGTGCCAGCAGCCCGCGACAGGGGATGGCTTCCTACGAGCAGTACTTC. Using reference TRBV11-2 and TRBJ2-7 for the parts outside the CDR3, the full variable domain is EAGVAQSPRYKIIEKRQSVAFWCNPISGHATLYWYQQILGQGPKLLIQFQNNGVVDDSQLPKDRFSAERLKGVDSTLKIQPAKLEDSAVYLCASSPRQGMASYEQYFGPGTRLTVT.

This rearrangement joins TRBV24-1 to TRBJ2-3; no firm D call. This CDR3 has 13 amino acids. Trimming pared 5 bases from V and 8 bases from J, leaving 13 bases between. From germline, CDR1 is KGHDR and CDR2 SFDVKD. CDR3 coding DNA: TGTGCCACCAGTGGGCATACTCTAGGTACGCAGTATTTT. It is translated as CATSGHTLGTQYF.

This clone turned up a few times. The chain uses TRBV7-2 and TRBJ2-5, with D possibly TRBD2 on 6 matching bases. V lost 5 bases, J lost 5 bases, and 15 bases lay in between. This CDR3 spans 14 amino acids. Per the germline V gene, CDR1 is SGHTA and CDR2 is FQGNSA. CDR3 region: CASSLVRGSETQYF. In DNA, the CDR3 is TGTGCCAGCAGCCTAGTCCGGGGGTCTGAGACCCAGTACTTC.

The chain carries TRBV9 and TRBJ1-4; D unclear. Deletions cut 0 bases from V and 5 bases from J, with 11 bases between. The CDR3 runs to 15 residues. Germline loops: CDR1 SGDLS, CDR2 YYNGEE. CDR3 in amino acids: CASSVDAGANEKLFF. The DNA for the CDR3 is TGTGCCAGCAGCGTAGACGCAGGCGCAAATGAAAAACTGTTTTTT.

The rearrangement links TRBV5-4 to TRBJ2-5, with D possibly TRBD2 on 6 matching bases. Per germline, CDR1 SGHNT and CDR2 YYREEE (reference sequence). With 0 bases removed from V and 6 bases from J, the gap between germline ends came to 9 bases. The CDR3 spans 13 residues. The CDR3 nucleotides read TGTGCCAGCAGCTTGGAAGGGAGGAAGACCCAGTACTTC. Translating gives CASSLEGRKTQYF.

The rearrangement links TRBV2 to TRBJ1-1; no clear D gene. Germline V gene sequence: CDR1 SNHLY, CDR2 FYNNEI. There are 16 residues in the CDR3. V was trimmed by 0 bases and J by 3 bases, leaving 14 bases between them. CDR3: CASSEALGIGDTEAFF. The CDR3 nucleotides read TGTGCCAGCAGTGAAGCGCTTGGGATTGGGGACACTGAAGCTTTCTTT.

This chain links TRBV28 with TRBJ2-2; TRBD2 matches at 10 bases. Unmatched junction bases numbered 1, after V lost 2 bases and J lost 4 bases. Germline CDR1 and CDR2: MDHEN and SYDVKM. The length of the CDR3 is 15 residues. The CDR3 DNA reads as TGTGCCAGCAGTTTAAGGACTAGCGGCACCGGGGAGCTGTTTTTT. Translation gives CASSLRTSGTGELFF.

The gene calls are TRBV7-9 and TRBJ2-1; D is undetermined. The CDR3 extends over 13 amino acids. Per germline, CDR1 SEHNR and CDR2 FQNEAQ (reference sequence). With 1 base removed from V and 4 bases from J, the gap between germline ends came to 5 bases. Here the CDR3 DNA reads TGTGCCAGCAGCTTAGGGGATTACAATGAGCAGTTCTTC. Translation gives CASSLGDYNEQFF.

The V and J genes are TRBV4-1 and TRBJ2-3, with D unresolved. The V end lost 3 bases, the J end lost 4 bases, and 5 bases lay between the germline ends. CDR3 length equals 12 residues. Germline V gives CDR1 MGHRA, CDR2 YSYEKL. CDR3 DNA: TGCGCCAGCAGCCACCCCGCAGATACGCAGTATTTT. This sequence encodes CASSHPADTQYF.

Details on this clone: The same CDR3 also results from other DNA sequences found in this sample. This chain uses TRBV20-1 with TRBJ2-7, with D unclear. Trimming took off 1 base at V and 2 bases at J, with 3 bases between the two ends. The CDR3 is made up of 11 amino acids. Germline CDR1 is DFQATT and CDR2 is SNEGSKA (reference sequence). CDR3 coding DNA: TGCAGTGCTAGAGGGACCTACGAGCAGTACTTC. The encoded protein is CSARGTYEQYF.

The chain combines TRBV20-1 with TRBJ2-2; D unresolved. CDR3 length: 11 amino acids. With 6 bases removed from V and 6 bases from J, the gap between germline ends came to 8 bases. Per the germline V gene, CDR1 is DFQATT and CDR2 is SNEGSKA (reference sequence). CDR3: CSATDAGELFF. The CDR3 nucleotides are TGCAGTGCCACAGACGCCGGGGAGCTGTTTTTT.

The J gene is TRBJ2-1, the V gene TRBV3-1 (or the pseudogene TRBV3-2); TRBD1 is a possible D gene (5 bases). The CDR3 has 12 residues. The V gene lost 3 bases and the J gene lost 6 bases, with 6 bases spanning the gap. CDR1 and CDR2 (germline): LGHDT, YNNKEL (reference sequence). DNA of the CDR3: TGTGCCAGCAGCCAGCAGGGCAATGAGCAGTTCTTC. Translating gives CASSQQGNEQFF.

This clone was counted a single time. The gene calls are TRBV19 and TRBJ1-4; 7 bases are a match to TRBD1. Germline values: CDR1 LNHDA, CDR2 SQIVND (reference sequence). The CDR3 spans 14 residues. V dropped 10 bases and J dropped 5; count of bases not matched to a gene: 10. The CDR3 DNA sequence: TGTGCCACCGCACCCGGGACAGCCAATGAAAAACTGTTTTTT. This gives the protein CATAPGTANEKLFF.

This chain uses TRBV4-3 with TRBJ2-1; possible D gene TRBD1, 6 bases. V lost 1 base and J lost 3, with 13 bases in between. The CDR3 has 16 residues. From germline, CDR1 is LGHNA and CDR2 YSLEER. As DNA, the CDR3 is TGCGCCAGCAGCCAAGCAAACAGGGCTCTCTACAATGAGCAGTTCTTC. It encodes CASSQANRALYNEQFF.

The genes are TRBV27 and TRBJ2-3, with TRBD2 matching over 11 bases. The CDR3 totals 16 residues. J gave up 4 bases and V 4 bases, and 7 bases lay outside the gene matches. The germline CDR1 and CDR2 sequences are MNHEY and SMNVEV (reference sequence). CDR3 sequence: CASSSRGSGGADTQYF. The DNA for the CDR3 is TGTGCCAGCAGTTCCAGGGGTAGCGGGGGGGCAGATACGCAGTATTTT.

This clone showed up just once. This chain connects TRBV30 to TRBJ1-4; D gene uncertain. CDR3 size: 15 residues. V lost 0 bases, J lost 0 bases, and 8 bases lay in between. Germline CDR1 GTSNPN, CDR2 SVGIG (reference sequence). CDR3: CAWSVIRATNEKLFF. The CDR3 bases are TGTGCCTGGAGTGTAATCCGTGCAACTAATGAAAAACTGTTTTTT.

The chain carries TRBV6-2 or TRBV6-3 and TRBJ2-7; 15 bases are shared with TRBD2. Germline CDR1 MNHEY, CDR2 SVGEGT. The CDR3 length is 17 residues. Trimming removed 1 base from V and 1 base from J; junction bases left unmatched: 2. CDR3 sequence (DNA): TGTGCCAGCAGTTACTTCGGGACTAGCGGGGGGTCCTACGAGCAGTACTTC. Translated: CASSYFGTSGGSYEQYF.

The CDR3 coding sequence is TGTGCCAGCAGCCAAGATCACGGGAGCGGAGAGACCCAGTACTTC. Amino acid sequence: CASSQDHGSGETQYF. The chain combines TRBV3-1 (or the pseudogene TRBV3-2) with TRBJ2-5; D is possibly TRBD2 (6 bases). V lost 0 bases and J 4 bases, leaving 12 bases between the germline ends. CDR3 size: 15 residues. CDR1 is LGHDT, CDR2 YNNKEL, per germline (reference sequence).

This chain joins TRBV28 and TRBJ2-5, with D perhaps matching TRBD2 (6 bases). This CDR3 contains 12 residues. The germline CDR1 and CDR2 sequences are MDHEN and SYDVKM. Deletions cut 8 bases from V and 1 base from J, with 8 bases between. In DNA, the CDR3 is TGTGCCAGCGCGGGGCTCCAAGAGACCCAGTACTTC. Translated, it gives CASAGLQETQYF. The whole variable domain, filled in from reference TRBV28 and TRBJ2-5, reads DVKVTQSSRYLVKRTGEKVFLECVQDMDHENMFWYRQDPGLGLRLIYFSYDVKMKEKGDIPEGYSVSREKKERFSLILESASTNQTSMYLCASAGLQETQYFGPGTRLLVL.

This sequence joins TRBV27 and TRBJ2-7, with 7 bases that match TRBD1. CDR1 is MNHEY and CDR2 is SMNVEV in the germline V gene (reference sequence). This CDR3 is built from 12 residues. V dropped 3 bases and J dropped 7; count of bases not matched to a gene: 3. CDR3 sequence reads: CASSFHRGEQYF. CDR3 in DNA: TGTGCCAGCAGTTTCCACAGGGGTGAGCAGTACTTC.

The chain links TRBV19 to TRBJ1-1, with a weak D call TRBD1 (6 bases). Germline CDR1 reads LNHDA; CDR2 reads SQIVND (reference sequence). Trimming removed 6 bases at V and 6 bases at J, with 17 bases between. The CDR3 totals 14 residues. The CDR3 DNA follows: TGTGCCAGTAGGCTCATACAGGGTAGGGCTGAAGCTTTCTTT. This codes for CASRLIQGRAEAFF.

This chain links TRBV7-9 with TRBJ2-2, with no clear D. This CDR3 region has 13 residues. Trimming stripped 8 bases from V and 5 bases from J, with 12 bases between. Germline V gene sequence: CDR1 SEHNR, CDR2 FQNEAQ (reference sequence). DNA for the CDR3: TGTGCCAGCGCCTGGGCGGAAACCGGGGAGCTGTTTTTT. Protein product: CASAWAETGELFF.

This chain links TRBV28 with TRBJ1-5; tentative D call: TRBD1 (5 bases). The CDR3 loop spans 13 amino acids. CDR1 is MDHEN and CDR2 is SYDVKM in the germline V gene. V lost 7 bases and J lost 5, with 12 bases in between. The CDR3 sequence: CASKAQDDQPQHF. The CDR3 nucleotides are TGTGCCAGCAAGGCACAGGACGATCAGCCCCAGCATTTT.

The V call is TRBV28, the J call TRBJ2-7; 8 bases align to TRBD1. The CDR3 spans 15 residues. Unmatched junction bases numbered 10, after V lost 4 bases and J lost 5 bases. The germline CDR1 and CDR2 sequences are MDHEN and SYDVKM. CDR3 protein: CASSSWTGQINEQYF. CDR3 sequence (DNA): TGTGCCAGCAGTTCTTGGACAGGGCAAATCAACGAGCAGTACTTC.

The V call is TRBV19, the J call TRBJ1-2; 8 bases match TRBD1. CDR1 is LNHDA, CDR2 SQIVND, per germline (reference sequence). V shed 1 base and J 7 bases; nucleotides not matched to a gene: 5. CDR3 length equals 14 residues. CDR3: CASSIAQGARGYTF. CDR3 coding DNA: TGTGCCAGTAGTATAGCGCAGGGGGCCCGTGGCTACACCTTC. The variable domain in full, completed from reference TRBV19 and TRBJ1-2, reads DGGITQSPKYLFRKEGQNVTLSCEQNLNHDAMYWYRQDPGQGLRLIYYSQIVNDFQKGDIAEGYSVSREKKESFPLTVTSAQKNPTAFYLCASSIAQGARGYTFGSGTRLTVV.

CDR3: CASSLALAGNYNEQFF. CDR3 nucleotides: TGCGCCAGCAGCTTGGCACTAGCGGGAAACTACAATGAGCAGTTCTTC. The chain employs TRBV5-1 and TRBJ2-1, with TRBD2 matching over 10 bases. The CDR3 covers 16 residues. The V and J ends lost 0 bases and 3 bases, in that order; junction bases with no gene match: 3. Germline CDR1 reads SGHRS; CDR2 reads YFSETQ.

The rearrangement joins TRBV30 to TRBJ1-4; TRBD1 matches at 11 bases. The J segment lost 8 bases and the V segment lost 5 bases, leaving 16 bases of the junction unmatched. This CDR3 is built from 17 residues. The germline CDR1 and CDR2 sequences are GTSNPN and SVGIG (reference sequence). The CDR3 loop is CAWAGTGGSEVYEKLFF. In nucleotides, the CDR3 is TGTGCCTGGGCCGGGACAGGGGGGAGTGAAGTATACGAAAAACTGTTTTTT.

The rearrangement links TRBV9 to TRBJ2-5; 8 nucleotides align to TRBD1. The CDR3 extends over 15 amino acids. Trimming removed 4 bases from V and 3 bases from J; junction bases left unmatched: 8. Germline V gives CDR1 SGDLS, CDR2 YYNGEE. The CDR3 region has the DNA TGTGCCAGCAGCCCCCGGACAGGGCGTGAAGAGACCCAGTACTTC. Amino acids: CASSPRTGREETQYF.

The chain has TRBV27 and TRBJ2-3; a possible D gene is TRBD1 (6 bases). The V end lost 5 bases, the J end lost 5 bases, and 20 bases lay between the germline ends. CDR1 is MNHEY and CDR2 is SMNVEV in the germline V gene (reference sequence). The CDR3 runs to 16 residues. The CDR3: CASSPPQGSLRDTQYF. The CDR3 DNA is TGTGCCAGCAGTCCACCTCAGGGGTCCTTGAGAGATACGCAGTATTTT.

The chain links TRBV20-1 to TRBJ2-1; D call uncertain. CDR1 and CDR2 (germline): DFQATT, SNEGSKA (reference sequence). This CDR3 spans 11 amino acids. Trimming took off 3 bases at V and 15 bases at J, with 15 bases between the two ends. The CDR3 DNA reads TGCAGTGCTAGTAGTCGGCGAAAGCCGTTCTTC. It codes for CSASSRRKPFF.